This T cell receptor (beta chain) appears in the sequencing data of a study of blood T cells in healthy people across ages (dated by TCRdb to the mid-2010s). With respect to the entire study: In model experiments, template switching captured about one uniquely barcoded TCR beta cDNA molecule for every two T cells. To track age-related changes in TCR beta repertoire diversity, the study relied on deep sequencing normalized with unique cDNA molecular identifiers. Four age groups were formed from the donors: young (average approximately 15 years), middle-aged (approximately 42), aged (roughly 56) and long-lived (more than 75). To avoid experimental bias, donors of different ages were randomly spread across the sequencing lanes. The study analyzed two additional independent replicas of 1 million unique cDNA reads from the same blood draw for two donors, one aged 18 to 29 and one aged 80 or older.

Taken from cysteine to phenylalanine, the CDR3 has 12 residues. Here the CDR3 DNA is all that survives: 36 bases in frame from base 1. V drops 3 bases and J drops 10 bases, leaving 11 bases in between. About this clonotype itself: Its antigen has not been determined. No much larger clonotype is one base removed from it; base qualities were not supplied.

The method behind the library was 5' RACE. Sequencer: Illumina HiSeq 2500. A second PCR of about 6 to 12 cycles was performed with a sample-barcoded 5' primer and a J-beta primer mix. A unique molecular identifier was introduced onto each TCR beta cDNA molecule by a template-switch 5' adaptor carrying 12 random nucleotides. Each sample yielded at least 2.5 million CDR3-containing paired-end reads. First-strand cDNA synthesis was performed from all RNA using the Mint cDNA synthesis kit, with priming by a TRBC-specific oligonucleotide. Following uracil-DNA glycosylase treatment, all cDNA underwent a first 18-cycle PCR with the universal primers M1SS and BC2_uni_R. As for the original processing: Normalization of each sample was performed by random selection of 1 million high-quality reads, each carrying a distinct molecular identifier. Reads sharing molecular identifiers were discarded rather than binned into consensus sequences. CDR3 identification, clonotype clustering and error correction used MiTCR with a Q25 quality threshold and the strictest error-elimination algorithm. A nonparametric unseen species model with Euler transformation was used to estimate lower-bound total TCR beta diversity. The raw public reads went through TCRdb reprocessing: fastp at Q25, MiXCR clone calling, in-frame beta chains kept. When rows share a CDR3 protein, they turn into one entry using the most common DNA and genes. The V and J calls and clone size come from TCRdb's table, not from the authors' own analysis. Present in this sample are over a million distinct CDR3 sequences, around 59% of which were seen just once. The top ten clones comprise roughly 7% of the sample.

Donors were 40 or so systemically healthy Caucasian individuals from Russia aged roughly 6 to 100 years. Each donor gave approximately 9.4 milliliters of peripheral blood, drawn into EDTA-treated Vacutainer tubes. Ficoll-Paque density-gradient centrifugation was used to isolate PBMCs, with at least 6.5 million per sample. Trizol reagent was used to extract total RNA from PBMCs, with at least 5 micrograms per sample. Naive CD45RAhigh/CD27high T cell percentages were measured by flow cytometry on a PBMC aliquot from every donor. What the work shows at the level of the full study, not this receptor alone: There was a strong correlation between observed TCR beta diversity and the percentage of naive T cells measured by flow cytometry. Conclusive comparison of naive and antigen-experienced compartments was prevented by the profiling of bulk unsorted PBMCs. The long-lived group showed more naive CD4+ T cells, fewer expanded clones and increased TCR diversity than the aged group, suggesting age selection. Donor CMV infection status was unknown, potentially confounding age-related changes in expanded clonotypes. As age increased, observed TCR beta diversity per million T cells dropped in a roughly linear way, and a significant reduction was already evident by age 40. Estimates of total diversity from one million sequenced T cells were regarded as lower bounds and underestimates.

The source of this sequence is a man younger than 30 in good health. The sequence links TRBV12-3 or TRBV12-4 to TRBJ2-3; perhaps TRBD1 is the D gene, with 6 bases matching. Material for sequencing was blood. The DNA reads TGTGCCAGCAGTTTGGACAGCTTGGCGCAGTATTTT. The resulting protein is CASSLDSLAQYF.